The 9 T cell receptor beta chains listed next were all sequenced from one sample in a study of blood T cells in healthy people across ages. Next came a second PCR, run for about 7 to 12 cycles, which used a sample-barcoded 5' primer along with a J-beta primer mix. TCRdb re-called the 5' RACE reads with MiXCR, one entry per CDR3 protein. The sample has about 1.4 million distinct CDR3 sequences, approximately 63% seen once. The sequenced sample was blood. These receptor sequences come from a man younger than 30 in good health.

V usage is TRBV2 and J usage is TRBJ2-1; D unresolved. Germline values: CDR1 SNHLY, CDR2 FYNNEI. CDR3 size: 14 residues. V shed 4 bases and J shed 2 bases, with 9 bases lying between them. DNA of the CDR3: TGTGCCAGCAGTGGTCAGCGAACCTACAATGAGCAGTTCTTC. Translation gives CASSGQRTYNEQFF.

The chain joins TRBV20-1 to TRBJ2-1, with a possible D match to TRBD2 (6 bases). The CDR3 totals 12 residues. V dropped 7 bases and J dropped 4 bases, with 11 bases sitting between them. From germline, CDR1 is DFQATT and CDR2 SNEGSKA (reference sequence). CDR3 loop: CSGGTDYNEQFF. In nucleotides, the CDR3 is TGCAGTGGAGGGACTGATTACAATGAGCAGTTCTTC.

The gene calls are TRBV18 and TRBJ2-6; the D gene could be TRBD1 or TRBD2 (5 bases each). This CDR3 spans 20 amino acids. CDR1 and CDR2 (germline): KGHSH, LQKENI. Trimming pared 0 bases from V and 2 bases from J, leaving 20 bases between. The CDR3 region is CASSPPRRQGDIAGANVLTF. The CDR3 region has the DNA TGTGCCAGCTCACCACCGAGGAGGCAGGGTGATATCGCTGGGGCCAACGTCCTGACTTTC.

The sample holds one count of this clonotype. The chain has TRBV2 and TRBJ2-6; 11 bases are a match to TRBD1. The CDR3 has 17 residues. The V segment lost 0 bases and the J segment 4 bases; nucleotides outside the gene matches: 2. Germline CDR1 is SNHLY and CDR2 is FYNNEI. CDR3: CASSEADRGRGANVLTF. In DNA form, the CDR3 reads TGTGCCAGCAGTGAAGCGGACAGGGGGCGAGGGGCCAACGTCCTGACTTTC.

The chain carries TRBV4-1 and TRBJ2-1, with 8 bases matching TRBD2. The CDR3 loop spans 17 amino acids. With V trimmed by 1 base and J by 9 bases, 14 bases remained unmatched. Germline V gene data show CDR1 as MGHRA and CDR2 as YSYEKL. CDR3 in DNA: TGCGCCAGCAGCCAAGTTGAAACACTAGCGGATCCCAGTGAGCAGTTCTTC. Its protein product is CASSQVETLADPSEQFF.

The CDR3 DNA reads as TGCGCCAGCAGCCAAGGGTACAGCCAGCCCCAGCATTTT. Translated: CASSQGYSQPQHF. This chain connects TRBV4-1 to TRBJ1-5; D is unresolved. The CDR3 length is 13 residues. Germline V gene data show CDR1 as MGHRA and CDR2 as YSYEKL. The V end lost 1 base, the J end lost 7 bases, and 8 bases lay between the germline ends.

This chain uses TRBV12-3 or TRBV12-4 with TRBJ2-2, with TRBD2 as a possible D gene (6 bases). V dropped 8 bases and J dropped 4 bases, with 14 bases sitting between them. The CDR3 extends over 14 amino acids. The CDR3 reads CASWGGVFTGELFF. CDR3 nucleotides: TGTGCCAGCTGGGGCGGGGTCTTCACCGGGGAGCTGTTTTTT.

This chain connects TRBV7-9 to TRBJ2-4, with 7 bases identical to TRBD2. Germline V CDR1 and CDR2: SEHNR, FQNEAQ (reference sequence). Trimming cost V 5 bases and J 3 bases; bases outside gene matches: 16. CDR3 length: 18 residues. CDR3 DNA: TGTGCCAGCAGCCACGGGGAGAAGAGCGGGACTGGCAAAAACATTCAGTACTTC. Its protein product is CASSHGEKSGTGKNIQYF.

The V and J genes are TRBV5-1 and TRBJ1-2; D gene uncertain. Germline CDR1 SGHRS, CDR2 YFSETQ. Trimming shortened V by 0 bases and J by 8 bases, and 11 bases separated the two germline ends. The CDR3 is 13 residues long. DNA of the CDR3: TGCGCCAGCAGCTTGGTATACGATGGGGGCTACACCTTC. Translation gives CASSLVYDGGYTF.